This T cell receptor beta chain was sequenced for a study of human T cells and chemical hapten exposure. Turning to the study itself: Read at 6 days, the patch tests placed 0.01% DPC on the upper back. Across samples, TCR yields varied, mostly owing to small differences in pooled library volumes.

Time point noted: patch test 1, 2 weeks after DPC sensitization. Treatment denoted: therapeutic diphenylcyclopropenone sensitization with weekly scalp DPC. The CDR3 length is 15 residues. The ends were cut back, 4 bases at V and 5 bases at J, with 18 bases in the middle. Germline CDR1 and CDR2: SGHRS and YFSETQ. TCRdb reprocessed the RACE reads with MiXCR, giving one entry per CDR3 protein. The table has 80,000 to 100,000 distinct CDR3 sequences, approximately 13% seen once. In this sample, this clonotype turned up a few times. The source of this sequence is a woman between 40 and 50 years old with alopecia areata. Some clones in this sample may be carry-over from other donors' samples. The rearrangement links TRBV5-1 to TRBJ2-5, with D maybe TRBD1 (6 bases). The sequences come from whole blood, collected in connection with sensitization to the hapten diphenylcyclopropenone (DPC). CDR3: CASSVRDTAGETQYF. CDR3 coding DNA: TGCGCCAGCAGCGTCCGGGACACGGCCGGGGAGACCCAGTACTTC.